This T cell receptor (beta chain) was identified in a study of shared clonotypes between healthy human individuals (dated by TCRdb to the early 2020s). Describing the broader study: The cohort included three men and a couple of women between 18 and 49 years of age. For each donor, CD4 naive and CD4 memory were each given three plates, CD8 naive was given two plates, and CD8 memory was given one plate. The study deeply sequenced blood TCR repertoires of five healthy adults to estimate repertoire size and the extent of clonotype sharing between individuals. Each donor's leukapheresis produced roughly between about 0.9 and 9.5 billion PBMCs. To increase sequencing depth and limit assay-specific biases, different laboratories used diverse techniques to prepare libraries and sequence TCR repertoires.

The paper as a whole reports these results and caveats: Sampling was limited to blood, and TCR repertoires in tissue likely differ from TCR repertoires in blood. Rarefaction of sorted-subset datasets indicated incomplete sequencing despite the large sequencing depth. Because the study included only a small number of donors, the genetic and exposure-history diversity represented was limited. Based on pairwise subsampling, the degree of clonotype sharing among donors was expected to be affected by sequencing depth. Higher generation probabilities were observed for clonotypes shared by all four sorted-subset donors than for non-shared clonotypes. When a few donors were compared, the shared fraction of clonotypes was approximately 5% for naive CD4, 3.5% to 4% for naive CD8, roughly 2.3% for memory CD4, and less than 0.5% for memory CD8. Estimated clonotype richness was generally larger for naive than for memory subsets.

Healthy HIV-negative adults with no recently reported acute infections or vaccinations were included as donors. Only Caucasian adults living in Nashville, Tennessee, USA were represented among the donors. CD4+ T cells were enriched by magnetic negative selection; naive cells were then positively selected on CD45RA, and the negative fraction formed the memory subset. After blood collection by leukapheresis, PBMCs were isolated using Ficoll-Histopaque density gradient centrifugation and then cryopreserved in the vapor phase of liquid nitrogen. Analytical flow cytometry was used to check the purity and quantity of every magnetically sorted T cell population. Each sorted fraction had its genomic DNA isolated and then quantified by UV absorbance on a Nanodrop 2000c. Including cysteine and phenylalanine, the CDR3 has 13 amino acids. The CDR3 DNA has 39 bases and is translated from base 1. V is cut by 7 bases and J by 7 bases, and the space between the germline ends is 16 bases. The germline V gene encodes CDR1 MNHNY and CDR2 SVGAGI (reference sequence).

Remarks on this clone: It has no known antigen specificity. No base quality values were provided; no much bigger clone lies one nucleotide off.

Using the deep immunoSEQ assay, TCR CDR3 regions were amplified from genomic DNA by multiplex PCR. Genomic DNA extracted from each cell subset was distributed evenly over all wells of several immunoSEQ 96-well plates, and each plate served as one replicate. Each replicate PCR for sorted subsets received around 0.2 ug genomic DNA, equal to tens of thousands of T cell genomes. Purified libraries were measured with a Qubit 3.0 fluorometer, size-checked on a Bioanalyzer 2100, and measured again with the KAPA Library Quantification kit. A separate single-read 150-cycle Illumina NextSeq 550 flow cell was used to sequence each immunoSEQ 96-well plate. The authors' pipeline ran thus. Because the immunoSEQ output included only junctional sequences and no quality scores, the filtering could not be the same as the filtering used for full-length reads. To assign V/J genes and CDR3, sequences were annotated using PyIR, a Python wrapper for IgBLAST v1.9, with IMGT germline references. Reads were filtered out if the reads had weak V/J assignments (E-value above 1e-6), no CDR3, stop codons, out-of-frame junctions, or ambiguous translated residues. V3J clonotypes were defined as sequences sharing the same inferred V gene, J gene, and CDR3 amino acid sequence. To compute the percentage overlap between repertoires, the number of shared unique clonotypes was divided by the size of the smaller repertoire. Richness of each repertoire was evaluated using RTK rarefaction, the Chao1 estimator, and Recon v2.1 estimates of unobserved clonotypes. For all TCRbeta clonotypes obtained by the gDNA method from a handful of donors, generation probabilities were computed with OLGA. Drawn from immuneACCESS, this table holds only the in-frame rearrangements with V and J called that TCRdb kept. Clones are partly lost; checked studies trace under half to an unresolved V gene and leave the rest unexplained. V, J and clone size reflect that table, while D and trimming were determined from the DNA. The sample records more than 2 million clones, 90% to 96% of which are singletons. Of the sample, around 0.13% falls within the top ten clones.

This TCR was sampled from a man aged 18-30 years in good health. The rearranged chain carries TRBV6-6 and TRBJ1-2; a tentative D call is TRBD1 (6 bases match). Sequencing was done on a sample of naive CD4+ T cells sorted from blood. The sample's cell subset or site, from its label and the paper: CD45RA+ positively selected. The CDR3 amino acid sequence is: CASKDSSLGGYTF. The nucleotide sequence is given as TGTGCCAGCAAGGACAGTAGCTTAGGTGGCTACACCTTC.